The source of this TCR beta chain is a study of OX40 agonist ivuxolimab in advanced cancers. The CDR3 consists of 14 residues. The V gene end was trimmed by 4 bases and the J gene end by 6 bases; junction bases not matched to a gene: 6. Germline-derived CDR1 and CDR2 are SNHLY and FYNNEI. The repertoire was sequenced with immunoSEQ multiplex PCR; TCRdb's copy has only in-frame clones and lacks some. The table lists roughly 67,000 clones, 70% to 90% of them singletons. The count of this clone is one. The V gene is TRBV2, the J gene TRBJ2-7; 10 bases map to TRBD1. Sequences were derived from CD4+ or CD8+ T cells sorted from blood, sampled in a trial of the OX40 agonist ivuxolimab. The receptor was derived from an adult with an advanced solid tumor such as melanoma, head and neck, liver or kidney cancer. The CDR3 reads CASSGGTGDTEQYF. The CDR3 region has the DNA TGTGCCAGCAGTGGTGGGACAGGGGATACCGAGCAGTACTTC.